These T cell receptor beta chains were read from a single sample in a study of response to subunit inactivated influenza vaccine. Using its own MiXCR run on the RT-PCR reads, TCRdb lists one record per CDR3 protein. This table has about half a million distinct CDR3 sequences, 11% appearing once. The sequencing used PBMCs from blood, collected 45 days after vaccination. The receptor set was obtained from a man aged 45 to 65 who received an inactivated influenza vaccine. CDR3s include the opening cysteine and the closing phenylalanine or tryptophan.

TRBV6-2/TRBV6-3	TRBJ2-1	CASRPLSSGGYNEQFF
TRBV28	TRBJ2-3	CATSTVTDTQYF
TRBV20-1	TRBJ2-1	CSAPSYGGSEQFF
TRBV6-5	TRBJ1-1	CASSYRLYRGMNTEAFF
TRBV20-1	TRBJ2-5	CSAIFGQTKTQYF
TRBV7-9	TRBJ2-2	CAIQTVGRVTGELFF
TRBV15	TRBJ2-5	CATSRESVQGETQYF
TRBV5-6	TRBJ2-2	CASSRAPSGRTGELFF
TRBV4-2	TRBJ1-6	CASSQDLSSTAPLHF
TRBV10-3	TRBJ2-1	CAISGEGRLSSYNEQFF
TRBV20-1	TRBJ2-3	CSATPSDGPDTQYF
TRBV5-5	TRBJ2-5	CASRGGGQGETQYF
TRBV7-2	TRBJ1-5	CASSFAAGSQPQHF
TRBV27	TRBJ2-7	CASSSLAGAIYEQYF
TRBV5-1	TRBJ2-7	CASSLGTDRGYEQYF
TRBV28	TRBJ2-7	CASTPGGANEQYF
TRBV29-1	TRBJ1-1	CSVRTVMNTEAFF
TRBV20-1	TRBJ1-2	CSPRGGVDGYTF
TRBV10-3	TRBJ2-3	CAISDSSGSTDTQYF
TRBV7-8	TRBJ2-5	CASVPLIAGRQETQYF
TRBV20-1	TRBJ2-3	CSARDRGGDTQYF
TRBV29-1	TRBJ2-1	CSVDAGAYYNEQFF
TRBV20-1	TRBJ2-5	CSAREGGAWAQYF
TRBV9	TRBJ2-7	CASSRLGSGDEQYF
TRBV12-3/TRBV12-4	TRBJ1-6	CASSLRGNNSPLHF
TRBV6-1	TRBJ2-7	CASRVNSDPYEQYF
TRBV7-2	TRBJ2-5	CASSSNGGRETQYF
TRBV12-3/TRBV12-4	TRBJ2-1	CASSLASGGAMNEQFF
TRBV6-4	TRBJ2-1	CASSDAAGYEQFF
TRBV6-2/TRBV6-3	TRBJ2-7	CASRYRTGENYEQYF
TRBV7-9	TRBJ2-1	CASSQARDREGFF
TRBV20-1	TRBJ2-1	CSARDASYNEQFF
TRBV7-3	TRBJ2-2	CASSFRGRGTGELFF
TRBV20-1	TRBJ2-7	CSARGQRGAYEQYF
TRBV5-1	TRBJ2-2	CASSLQGAWTGELFF
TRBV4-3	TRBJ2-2	CASSQDSGFSGGELFF
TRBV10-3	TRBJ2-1	CAIAPGQGPRSSYNEQFF
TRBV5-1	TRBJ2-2	CASSRELVGELFF
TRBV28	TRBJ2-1	CASSHQGNEQFF
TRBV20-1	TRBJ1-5	CSANAGHSNQPQHF
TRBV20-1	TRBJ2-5	CSAPERGETQYF
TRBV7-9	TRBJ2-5	CASSLQLARETQYF
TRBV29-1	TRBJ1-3	CSVKGASGNTIYF
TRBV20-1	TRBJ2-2	CSAGQNTGELFF
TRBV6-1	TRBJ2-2	CASSWTGTSVTGELFF
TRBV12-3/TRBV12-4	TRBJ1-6	CASTYGRYNSPLHF
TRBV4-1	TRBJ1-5	CASSQEANQPQHF
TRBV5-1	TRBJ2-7	CASREASSYEQYF
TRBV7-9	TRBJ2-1	CASSPTWSGIYNEQFF
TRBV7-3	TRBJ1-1	CASSLSPGETEAFF
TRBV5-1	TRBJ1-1	CASSFGSGVTEAFF
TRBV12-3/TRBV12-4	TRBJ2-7	CASSATGTWNEQYF
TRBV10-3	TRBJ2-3	CAISVSSRAGEDTQYF